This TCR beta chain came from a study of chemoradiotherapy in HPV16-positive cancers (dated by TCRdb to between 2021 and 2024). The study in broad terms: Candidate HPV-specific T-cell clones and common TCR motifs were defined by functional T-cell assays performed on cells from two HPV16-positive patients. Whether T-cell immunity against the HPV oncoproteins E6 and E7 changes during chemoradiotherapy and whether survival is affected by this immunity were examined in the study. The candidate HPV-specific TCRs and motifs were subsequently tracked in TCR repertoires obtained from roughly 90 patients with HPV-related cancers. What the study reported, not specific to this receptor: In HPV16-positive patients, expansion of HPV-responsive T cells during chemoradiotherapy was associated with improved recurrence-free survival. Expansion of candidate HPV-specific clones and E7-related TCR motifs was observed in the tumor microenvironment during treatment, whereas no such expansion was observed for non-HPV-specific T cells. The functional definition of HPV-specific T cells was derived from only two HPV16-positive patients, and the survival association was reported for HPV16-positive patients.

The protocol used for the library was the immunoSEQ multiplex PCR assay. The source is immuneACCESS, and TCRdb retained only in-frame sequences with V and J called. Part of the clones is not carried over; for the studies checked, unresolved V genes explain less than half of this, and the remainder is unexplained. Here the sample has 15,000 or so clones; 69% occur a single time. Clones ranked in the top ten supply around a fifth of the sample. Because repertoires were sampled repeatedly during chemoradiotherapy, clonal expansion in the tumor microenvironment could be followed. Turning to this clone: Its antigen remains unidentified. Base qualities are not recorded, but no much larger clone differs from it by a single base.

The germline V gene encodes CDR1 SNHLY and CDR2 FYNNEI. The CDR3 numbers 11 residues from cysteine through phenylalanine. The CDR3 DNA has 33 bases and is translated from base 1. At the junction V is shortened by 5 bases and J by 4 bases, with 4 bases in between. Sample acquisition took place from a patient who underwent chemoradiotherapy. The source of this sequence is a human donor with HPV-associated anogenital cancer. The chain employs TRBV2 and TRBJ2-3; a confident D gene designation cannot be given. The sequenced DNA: TGTGCCAGCAGTTTCGCAGATACGCAGTATTTT. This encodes CASSFADTQYF. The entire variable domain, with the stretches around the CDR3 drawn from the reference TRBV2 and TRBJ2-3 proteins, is EPEVTQTPSHQVTQMGQEVILRCVPISNHLYFYWYRQILGQKVEFLVSFYNNEISEKSEIFDDQFSVERPDGSNFTLKIRSTKLEDSAMYFCASSFADTQYFGPGTRLTVL.